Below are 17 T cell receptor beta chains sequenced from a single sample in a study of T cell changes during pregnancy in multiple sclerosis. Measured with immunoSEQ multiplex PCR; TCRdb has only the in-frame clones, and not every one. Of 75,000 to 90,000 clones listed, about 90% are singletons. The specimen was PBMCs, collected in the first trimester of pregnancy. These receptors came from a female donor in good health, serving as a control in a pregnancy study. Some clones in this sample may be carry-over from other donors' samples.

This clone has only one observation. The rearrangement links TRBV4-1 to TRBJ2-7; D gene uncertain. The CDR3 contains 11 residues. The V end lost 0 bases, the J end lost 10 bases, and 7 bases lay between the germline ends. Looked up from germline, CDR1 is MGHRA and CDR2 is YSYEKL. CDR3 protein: CASSQDYRQYF. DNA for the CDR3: TGCGCCAGCAGCCAAGATTACAGACAGTACTTC.

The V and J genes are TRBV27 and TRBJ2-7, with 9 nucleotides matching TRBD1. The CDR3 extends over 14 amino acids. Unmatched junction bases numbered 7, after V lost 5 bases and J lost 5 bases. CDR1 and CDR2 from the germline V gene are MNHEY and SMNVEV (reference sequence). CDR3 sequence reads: CASSLWTGDHEQYF. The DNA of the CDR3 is TGTGCCAGCAGTCTGTGGACAGGGGACCACGAGCAGTACTTC.

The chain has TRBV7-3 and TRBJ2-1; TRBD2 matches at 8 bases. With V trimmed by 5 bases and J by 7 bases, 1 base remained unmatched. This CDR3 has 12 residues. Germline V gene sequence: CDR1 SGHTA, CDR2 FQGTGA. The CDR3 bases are TGTGCCAGCAGCCGGGAGGGGAATGAGCAGTTCTTC. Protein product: CASSREGNEQFF. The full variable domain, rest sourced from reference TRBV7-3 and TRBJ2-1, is GAGVSQTPSNKVTEKGKYVELRCDPISGHTALYWYRQSLGQGPEFLIYFQGTGAADDSGLPNDRFFAVRPEGSVSTLKIQRTERGDSAVYLCASSREGNEQFFGPGTRLTVL.

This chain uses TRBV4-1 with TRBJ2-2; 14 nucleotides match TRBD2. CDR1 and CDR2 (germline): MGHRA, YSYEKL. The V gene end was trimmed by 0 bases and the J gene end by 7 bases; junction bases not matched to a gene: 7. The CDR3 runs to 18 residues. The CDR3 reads CASSQEPGTSGGSGELFF. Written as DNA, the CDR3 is TGCGCCAGCAGCCAAGAGCCCGGGACTAGCGGGGGTAGCGGGGAGCTGTTTTTT.

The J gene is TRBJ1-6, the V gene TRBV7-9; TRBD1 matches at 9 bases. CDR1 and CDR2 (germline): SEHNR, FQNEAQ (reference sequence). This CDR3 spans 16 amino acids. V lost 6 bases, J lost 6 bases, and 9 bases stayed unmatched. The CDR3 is CASRLQGARGNSPLHF. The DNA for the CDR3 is TGTGCCAGCAGGTTACAGGGGGCGCGGGGTAATTCACCCCTCCACTTT.

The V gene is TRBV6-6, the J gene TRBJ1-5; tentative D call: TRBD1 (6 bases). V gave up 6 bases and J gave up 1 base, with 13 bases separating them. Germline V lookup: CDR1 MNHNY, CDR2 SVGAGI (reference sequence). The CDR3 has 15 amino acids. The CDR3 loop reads CASSPEGGSNQPQHF. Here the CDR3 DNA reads TGTGCCAGCAGCCCCGAAGGGGGAAGCAATCAGCCCCAGCATTTT.

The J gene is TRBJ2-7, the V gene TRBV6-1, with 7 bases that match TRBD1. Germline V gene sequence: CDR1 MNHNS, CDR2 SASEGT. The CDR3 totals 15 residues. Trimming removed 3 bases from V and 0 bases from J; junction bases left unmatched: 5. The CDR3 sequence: CASSELTGSSYEQYF. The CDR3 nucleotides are TGTGCCAGCAGTGAGTTGACAGGGAGCTCCTACGAGCAGTACTTC.

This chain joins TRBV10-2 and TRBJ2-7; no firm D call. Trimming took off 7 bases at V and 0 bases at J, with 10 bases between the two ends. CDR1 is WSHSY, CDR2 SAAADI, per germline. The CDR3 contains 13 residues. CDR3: CASTQKISYEQYF. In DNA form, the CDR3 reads TGCGCCAGCACCCAGAAAATCTCCTACGAGCAGTACTTC.

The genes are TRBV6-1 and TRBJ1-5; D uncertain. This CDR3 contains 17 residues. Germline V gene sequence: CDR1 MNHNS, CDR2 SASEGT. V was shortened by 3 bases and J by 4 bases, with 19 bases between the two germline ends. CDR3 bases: TGTGCCAGCAGTGAGATACTATCCCGGATTTCTAATCAGCCCCAGCATTTT. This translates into CASSEILSRISNQPQHF.

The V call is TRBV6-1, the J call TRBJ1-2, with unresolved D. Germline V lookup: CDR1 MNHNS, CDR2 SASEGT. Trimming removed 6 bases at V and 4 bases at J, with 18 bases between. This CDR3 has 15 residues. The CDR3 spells CASRPGEQESYGYTF. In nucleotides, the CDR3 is TGTGCCAGCAGGCCCGGGGAGCAGGAATCCTATGGCTACACCTTC.

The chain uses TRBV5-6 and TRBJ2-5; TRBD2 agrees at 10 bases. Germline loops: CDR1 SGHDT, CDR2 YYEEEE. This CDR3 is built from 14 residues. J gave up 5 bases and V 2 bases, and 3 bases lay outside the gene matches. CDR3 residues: CASSFSGRWETQYF. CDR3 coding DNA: TGTGCCAGCAGCTTTAGCGGGAGGTGGGAGACCCAGTACTTC.

The CDR3 sequence is CASRRSAETQYF. The CDR3 DNA reads TGTGCCAGCAGACGAAGTGCGGAGACCCAGTACTTC. The chain is built from TRBV28 and TRBJ2-5; D not resolved. CDR1 and CDR2 from the germline V gene are MDHEN and SYDVKM. Trimming took 6 bases from V and 5 from J, leaving 10 bases between them. CDR3 length: 12 residues. The complete variable domain, with remaining parts taken from reference TRBV28 and TRBJ2-5, reads DVKVTQSSRYLVKRTGEKVFLECVQDMDHENMFWYRQDPGLGLRLIYFSYDVKMKEKGDIPEGYSVSREKKERFSLILESASTNQTSMYLCASRRSAETQYFGPGTRLLVL.

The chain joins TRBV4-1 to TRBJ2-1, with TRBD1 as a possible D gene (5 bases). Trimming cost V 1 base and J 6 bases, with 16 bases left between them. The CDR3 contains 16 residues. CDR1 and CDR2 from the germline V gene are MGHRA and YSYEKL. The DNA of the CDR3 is TGCGCCAGCAGCCAAGGGGCAGGGCAGTCCGGCAATGAGCAGTTCTTC. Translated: CASSQGAGQSGNEQFF.

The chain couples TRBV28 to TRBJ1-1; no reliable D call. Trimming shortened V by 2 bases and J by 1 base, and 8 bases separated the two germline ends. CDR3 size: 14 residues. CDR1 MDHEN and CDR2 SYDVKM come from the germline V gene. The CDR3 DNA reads TGTGCCAGCAGTTTAAGCGGGCCGAACACTGAAGCTTTCTTT. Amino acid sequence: CASSLSGPNTEAFF.

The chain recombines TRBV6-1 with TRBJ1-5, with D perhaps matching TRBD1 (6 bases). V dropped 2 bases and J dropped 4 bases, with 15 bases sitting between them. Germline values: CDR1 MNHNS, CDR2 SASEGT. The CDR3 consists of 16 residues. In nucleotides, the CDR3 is TGTGCCAGCAGTGAAATGGTCTCAGGGGCTAATCAGCCCCAGCATTTT. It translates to CASSEMVSGANQPQHF.

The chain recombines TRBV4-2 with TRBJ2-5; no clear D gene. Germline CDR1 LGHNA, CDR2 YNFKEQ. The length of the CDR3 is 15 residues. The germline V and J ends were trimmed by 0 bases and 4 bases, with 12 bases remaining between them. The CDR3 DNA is TGTGCCAGCAGCCAAGATCGGGTAGTCGGAGAGACCCAGTACTTC. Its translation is CASSQDRVVGETQYF.

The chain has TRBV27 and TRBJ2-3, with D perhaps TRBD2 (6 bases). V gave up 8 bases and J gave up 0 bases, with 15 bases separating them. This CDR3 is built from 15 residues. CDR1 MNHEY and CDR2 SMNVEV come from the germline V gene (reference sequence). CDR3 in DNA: TGTGCCAGCGCGAATGGACTACATAGCACAGATACGCAGTATTTT. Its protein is CASANGLHSTDTQYF.